This TCR beta chain was identified during a study of cytomegalovirus exposure and HLA in healthy donors. V dropped 2 bases and J dropped 6 bases, with 10 bases sitting between them. CDR3 size: 14 residues. Germline CDR1 and CDR2: MNHEY and SVGAGI. This clone was detected once. The PCR made use of 60 Vbeta and 13 Jbeta primers. Sequencing was performed with immunoSEQ multiplex PCR; in TCRdb, only in-frame clones are kept and a portion is missing. The sample includes over 150,000 clones, about 81% seen only once; the top ten take under 2.5%. Sequencing used PBMCs. The receptor was derived from a woman in her 30s in good health and CMV-seronegative. The V gene is TRBV6-5, the J gene TRBJ1-4, with D unclear. CDR3 residues: CASSYDEVDEKLFF. In DNA form, the CDR3 reads TGTGCCAGCAGTTACGACGAGGTAGATGAAAAACTGTTTTTT.